The clone carrying this T cell receptor (beta chain) was picked up many times. What it binds is unknown. Germline CDR1 and CDR2: SGHTA and FQGNSA. The V and J ends lost 3 bases and 5 bases, in that order; junction bases with no gene match: 11. The CDR3 runs to 16 residues. A second PCR of about 6 to 12 cycles used a sample-barcoded 5' primer and a J-beta primer mix. Tagging of each cDNA molecule was performed by a template-switch adaptor with 12 random nucleotides. One entry per CDR3 protein, called by TCRdb with MiXCR from the 5' RACE reads. The data show around 1,700,000 distinct CDR3 sequences, under 30% seen once. These data are taken from a study of blood T cells in healthy people across ages. The study, taken as a whole, reports: Long-lived and aged donors differed, with more naive CD4+ cells and higher diversity in the long-lived.

This receptor was taken from a woman under 40 in good health. The chain has TRBV7-2 and TRBJ2-7; 9 bases line up with TRBD1. Input material: blood. Here the CDR3 DNA reads TGTGCCAGCAGCTTCTTTATCACCGGGACAGGGAACGAGCAGTACTTC. This encodes CASSFFITGTGNEQYF.